Listed here are 14 T cell receptor beta chains from one sample, sequenced in a study of blood T cell repertoires in COVID-19. TCRdb's table, derived via immunoSEQ multiplex PCR, lists solely in-frame clones and lacks some. This table holds 310,000 or so clones, 75% to 90% found once. The sequencing input was PBMCs or T cells enriched from blood (not recorded which). These TCRs come from a woman aged 40 to 50 who had recovered from COVID-19.

The chain combines TRBV7-9 with TRBJ2-2; 11 bases map to TRBD1. This CDR3 contains 16 residues. CDR1 and CDR2 (germline): SEHNR, FQNEAQ (reference sequence). J gave up 6 bases and V 8 bases, and 11 bases lay outside the gene matches. The CDR3 loop is CASSPRGGQGAGELFF. CDR3 in DNA: TGTGCCAGCTCGCCGCGAGGGGGACAGGGGGCCGGGGAGCTGTTTTTT.

The V gene is TRBV5-8, the J gene TRBJ2-7; a weak D match, TRBD2 (6 bases). The CDR3 totals 14 residues. V lost 0 bases to trimming and J lost 0 bases, with 7 bases between them. CDR1 and CDR2 from the germline V gene are SGHTS and YDEGEE. CDR3 region: CASSLGGLSYEQYF. As DNA, the CDR3 is TGTGCCAGCAGCTTGGGGGGACTCTCCTACGAGCAGTACTTC.

The rearrangement joins TRBV9 to TRBJ1-4; the D gene is possibly TRBD1 (6 bases). This CDR3 has 17 amino acids. Germline CDR1 and CDR2: SGDLS and YYNGEE. Deletions cut 0 bases from V and 5 bases from J, with 17 bases between. This chain's CDR3 is CASSVGGTQHHNEKLFF. The CDR3 DNA reads as TGTGCCAGCAGCGTAGGGGGGACACAACACCACAATGAAAAACTGTTTTTT.

CDR3 DNA: TGTGCCAGCAGTTTAGAGGGGGCAACTTTCTATGGCTACACCTTC. Its protein is CASSLEGATFYGYTF. This rearrangement joins TRBV27 to TRBJ1-2; 7 nucleotides align to TRBD1. Germline V lookup: CDR1 MNHEY, CDR2 SMNVEV (reference sequence). The ends lost 2 bases at V and 4 bases at J; junction bases unmatched: 7. CDR3 length equals 15 residues.

V gene TRBV28 combines with J gene TRBJ2-6; D possibly corresponds to TRBD1 (5 bases). Trimming left V 3 bases short and J 0 bases short, with 12 bases between. The germline CDR1 and CDR2 sequences are MDHEN and SYDVKM. CDR3 length: 17 amino acids. The CDR3 loop is CASSLGPPSSGANVLTF. In DNA form, the CDR3 reads TGTGCCAGCAGTTTGGGGCCTCCAAGCTCTGGGGCCAACGTCCTGACTTTC.

This clone came up a few times. Other DNA sequences from this sample encode an identical CDR3 as well. The V call is TRBV5-4, the J call TRBJ2-1; TRBD2 agrees at 10 bases. This CDR3 is built from 15 residues. The V gene end was trimmed by 1 base and the J gene end by 4 bases; junction bases not matched to a gene: 2. Germline V gene sequence: CDR1 SGHNT, CDR2 YYREEE (reference sequence). The CDR3 region has the DNA TGTGCCAGCAGCTTGACTAGCGGGGCATACAATGAGCAGTTCTTC. It yields the protein CASSLTSGAYNEQFF.

The table lists this clone with many counts. Within the sample, other DNA sequences also encode this same CDR3. V usage is TRBV27 and J usage is TRBJ2-7, with 12 bases identical to TRBD2. V shed 6 bases and J 2 bases; nucleotides not matched to a gene: 5. CDR3 size: 15 residues. Germline CDR1 reads MNHEY; CDR2 reads SMNVEV (reference sequence). The DNA of the CDR3 is TGTGCCAGCAGCCCAGGACTAGCGGGAACCTACGAGCAGTACTTC. Amino acid sequence: CASSPGLAGTYEQYF.

The chain combines TRBV9 with TRBJ1-1; D uncertain. The CDR3 is 15 amino acids. Trimming shortened V by 3 bases and J by 0 bases, and 12 bases separated the two germline ends. Germline V lookup: CDR1 SGDLS, CDR2 YYNGEE. The CDR3 nucleotides read TGTGCCAGCAGCGGAGCAGGTTTGTTGAACACTGAAGCTTTCTTT. Protein product: CASSGAGLLNTEAFF. The whole variable domain, remainder taken from reference TRBV9 and TRBJ1-1, is DSGVTQTPKHLITATGQRVTLRCSPRSGDLSVYWYQQSLDQGLQFLIQYYNGEERAKGNILERFSAQQFPDLHSELNLSSLELGDSALYFCASSGAGLLNTEAFFGQGTRLTVV.

This clone occurred a few times. The chain employs TRBV24-1 and TRBJ1-5; TRBD1 agrees at 9 bases. Per germline, CDR1 KGHDR and CDR2 SFDVKD. This CDR3 spans 14 amino acids. V lost 6 bases to trimming and J lost 5 bases; unmatched junction nucleotides: 4. CDR3 residues: CATSPTGGHQPQHF. The DNA of the CDR3 is TGTGCCACCAGTCCCACAGGGGGCCATCAGCCCCAGCATTTT.

The chain couples TRBV10-3 to TRBJ1-5; D is unresolved. CDR3 length equals 16 residues. Per germline, CDR1 ENHRY and CDR2 SYGVKD. The V end was cut by 0 bases, the J end by 11 bases, with 20 bases between. This CDR3 is CAISESGQTGSVAQHF. The CDR3 nucleotides read TGTGCCATCAGTGAGTCTGGCCAGACCGGGTCCGTGGCCCAGCATTTT.

J is TRBJ2-1 and V is TRBV2, with TRBD2 identical over 8 bases. Germline V gives CDR1 SNHLY, CDR2 FYNNEI. V trimming: 7 bases; J trimming: 8 bases; junction bases outside the gene matches: 1. This CDR3 is 11 amino acids long. CDR3 DNA sequence: TGTGCCAGCACGGGGGGGGATGAGCAGTTCTTC. This encodes CASTGGDEQFF.

V usage is TRBV2 and J usage is TRBJ2-2, with 7 bases identical to TRBD1. In germline, CDR1 is SNHLY, CDR2 FYNNEI. CDR3 length: 15 amino acids. V lost 6 bases and J lost 4; bases outside the gene matches: 8. Here the CDR3 reads CASREQTGSTGELFF. In DNA, the CDR3 is TGTGCCAGCAGGGAACAGACAGGGAGCACCGGGGAGCTGTTTTTT.

The J gene is TRBJ1-4, the V gene TRBV6-6, with D possibly being TRBD1 (5 bases). This CDR3 is 14 amino acids long. Per the germline V gene, CDR1 is MNHNY and CDR2 is SVGAGI (reference sequence). Trimming took off 2 bases at V and 8 bases at J, with 12 bases between the two ends. The CDR3 DNA is TGTGCCAGCAGTTACGCCGGGGCGGGGGAAAAACTGTTTTTT. This translates into CASSYAGAGEKLFF.

The chain links TRBV19 to TRBJ1-1, with 8 bases that match TRBD1. CDR1 is LNHDA and CDR2 is SQIVND in the germline V gene (reference sequence). After removal of 3 bases from V and 5 bases from J, the junction contained 5 bases not matched to a gene. This CDR3 is 14 amino acids long. CDR3 sequence (DNA): TGTGCCAGTAGTATTCTACAGGGGGGGACTGAAGCTTTCTTT. It yields the protein CASSILQGGTEAFF.